In this sample, the clone carrying this T cell receptor (beta chain) turned up many times. The sample originates from a study of T cells in Graves' hyperthyroidism and ophthalmopathy. The wider study: Specimen type is peripheral blood, collected at initial diagnosis prior to any treatment.

Amplification targeted TCR beta CDR3 regions from RNA transcripts. The TCR CDR3 was amplified in a first-round RT-PCR using the HTBI primer set. TCRdb re-derived calls from the multiplex PCR reads in MiXCR, one entry per CDR3 protein. The sample lists about 400,000 distinct CDR3 sequences, under 15% occurring once. The study enrolled patients aged 18 to 65 with newly diagnosed hyperthyroidism of under 2 months' duration. Isolation of PBMCs was performed on around 9.3 ml fresh peripheral blood. Germline CDR1 is DFQATT and CDR2 is SNEGSKA (reference sequence). Trimming cost V 3 bases and J 5 bases; bases outside gene matches: 6. The CDR3 is made up of 14 amino acids.

The rearrangement joins TRBV20-1 to TRBJ2-5; 10 bases map to TRBD2. The source material was blood. The clonotype comes from a young woman with Graves' hyperthyroidism. This CDR3 reads CSASPSGRGETQYF. In nucleotides, the CDR3 is TGCAGTGCTAGCCCCAGCGGGAGGGGGGAGACCCAGTACTTC.